These T cell receptor beta chains were read from a single sample in a study of cytomegalovirus exposure and HLA in healthy donors. Profiled with immunoSEQ multiplex PCR; TCRdb holds only in-frame clones, not every one. The sample has fewer than 150,000 clones, 78% seen once. Sequencing was carried out using PBMCs. All receptors come from a male donor in good health and CMV-seronegative. CDR3s include the opening cysteine and the closing phenylalanine or tryptophan. Each record gives: V gene, J gene, CDR3 protein.

v_gene: TRBV5-4
j_gene: TRBJ2-4
CDR3aa: CASSPQRGSKIQYF

v_gene: TRBV7-9
j_gene: TRBJ1-2
CDR3aa: CASSLEQLYGYTF

v_gene: TRBV19
j_gene: TRBJ2-2
CDR3aa: CARRLAENTGELFF

v_gene: TRBV7-3
j_gene: TRBJ2-1
CDR3aa: CASSIRLAGNNEQFF

v_gene: TRBV11-2
j_gene: TRBJ1-1
CDR3aa: CASSLASVRTDMNTEAFF

v_gene: TRBV5-1
j_gene: TRBJ2-3
CDR3aa: CASSPPASGTSTDTQYF

v_gene: TRBV6-6
j_gene: TRBJ2-7
CDR3aa: CASRTGYEQYF

v_gene: TRBV10-1
j_gene: TRBJ1-1
CDR3aa: CASSESHTGQGAGGNTEAFF

v_gene: TRBV29-1
j_gene: TRBJ2-7
CDR3aa: CSVFGLLGGREEYEQYF

v_gene: TRBV7-8
j_gene: TRBJ2-2
CDR3aa: CASSLTGVAGELFF

v_gene: TRBV6-5
j_gene: TRBJ1-1
CDR3aa: CASTPSRGPTEAFF

v_gene: TRBV30
j_gene: TRBJ1-1
CDR3aa: CAWSVFLHMNTEAFF

v_gene: TRBV14
j_gene: TRBJ2-1
CDR3aa: CASSGADNEQFF

v_gene: TRBV27
j_gene: TRBJ1-2
CDR3aa: CASKGGEWGANYGYTF

v_gene: TRBV6-5
j_gene: TRBJ1-5
CDR3aa: CASSLGGRNQPQHF

v_gene: TRBV15
j_gene: TRBJ2-7
CDR3aa: CATSRDQSSRGSYEQYF

v_gene: TRBV5-1
j_gene: TRBJ2-7
CDR3aa: CASSWGQYEQYF

v_gene: TRBV29-1
j_gene: TRBJ1-1
CDR3aa: CSALLYTEAFF

v_gene: TRBV6-6
j_gene: TRBJ1-5
CDR3aa: CASSYGTGTGDQPQHF

v_gene: TRBV10-3
j_gene: TRBJ2-7
CDR3aa: CAISEREGEQYF

v_gene: TRBV7-8
j_gene: TRBJ2-7
CDR3aa: CASSLGTGVQNYEQYF

v_gene: TRBV11-3
j_gene: TRBJ2-1
CDR3aa: CASSLVGSSYNEQFF

v_gene: TRBV6-5
j_gene: TRBJ1-1
CDR3aa: CASSYSSVGNPEAFF

v_gene: TRBV9
j_gene: TRBJ2-7
CDR3aa: CASSSSSYEQYF

v_gene: TRBV9
j_gene: TRBJ2-1
CDR3aa: CTSSVQGRERDEQFF

v_gene: TRBV5-4
j_gene: TRBJ1-1
CDR3aa: CASSLGGGTEAFF

v_gene: TRBV2
j_gene: TRBJ1-3
CDR3aa: CASNTGAGNTIYF

v_gene: TRBV7-6
j_gene: TRBJ1-1
CDR3aa: CASSLAPTGGITEAFF

v_gene: TRBV29-1
j_gene: TRBJ2-1
CDR3aa: CSVAVDRGRNEQFF

v_gene: TRBV10-3
j_gene: TRBJ2-7
CDR3aa: CAISAQDIYEQYF

v_gene: TRBV7-2
j_gene: TRBJ2-7
CDR3aa: CASSLRGLAGVNEQYF

v_gene: TRBV12-2
j_gene: TRBJ2-7
CDR3aa: CASRSPPGGDRGKEPSYEQYF

v_gene: TRBV2
j_gene: TRBJ1-1
CDR3aa: CASSEDPGLNTEAFF

v_gene: TRBV14
j_gene: TRBJ1-6
CDR3aa: CASSQPGQGSSSYNSPLHF

v_gene: TRBV2
j_gene: TRBJ1-2
CDR3aa: CASRPGTAAHGYTF

v_gene: TRBV18
j_gene: TRBJ2-5
CDR3aa: CASSPRLAGEGSQETQYF

v_gene: TRBV7-9
j_gene: TRBJ2-7
CDR3aa: CASSLGTIPTYEQYF

v_gene: TRBV6-5
j_gene: TRBJ1-5
CDR3aa: CASSYGGTDPRPQHF

v_gene: TRBV6-1
j_gene: TRBJ1-2
CDR3aa: CAGGTGGVGYTF

v_gene: TRBV6-1
j_gene: TRBJ2-3
CDR3aa: CASSVLRGGRADTQYF

v_gene: TRBV4-3
j_gene: TRBJ1-2
CDR3aa: CASSHKRDNLIHLYGYTF

v_gene: TRBV9
j_gene: TRBJ2-1
CDR3aa: CASSVALRGSEQFF

v_gene: TRBV2
j_gene: TRBJ2-7
CDR3aa: CASSRDIYEQYF

v_gene: TRBV6-5
j_gene: TRBJ2-7
CDR3aa: CASSLGQGLTYEQYF

v_gene: TRBV6-5
j_gene: TRBJ1-2
CDR3aa: CASSDRDIRGYTF

v_gene: TRBV25-1
j_gene: TRBJ2-1
CDR3aa: CASSGLRTGAGYNEQFF

v_gene: TRBV11-2
j_gene: TRBJ1-2
CDR3aa: CASSPAGVGYTF

v_gene: TRBV5-4
j_gene: TRBJ2-5
CDR3aa: CASSLGAGGASETQYF